The clone carrying this T cell receptor (beta chain) was found a few times. This entry comes from a study of blood T cell repertoires in COVID-19. Germline V gene data show CDR1 as KGHSH and CDR2 as LQKENI. V dropped 3 bases and J dropped 6 bases, with 11 bases sitting between them. The CDR3 is 13 amino acids. Some clones are missing from TCRdb's copy, which holds only in-frame ones; the method was immunoSEQ multiplex PCR. The data show nearly 250,000 clones, with 65% to 90% seen just once and 9.1% held by the top ten. This TCR came from a woman in her forties or fifties with acute COVID-19. The chain uses TRBV18 and TRBJ1-1; TRBD1 might be the D (6 bases). Sequencing was carried out using PBMCs or T cells enriched from blood (not recorded which). Written as DNA, the CDR3 is TGTGCCAGCTCACCGGACAGCTCCCCTGAAGCTTTCTTT. The encoded protein is CASSPDSSPEAFF.